Sequencing of this TCR beta chain was carried out in a study of OX40 agonist ivuxolimab in advanced cancers. About the study: The study enrolled dose-escalation patients with hepatocellular carcinoma, melanoma, renal cell or head and neck cancer.

Researchers took blood at baseline, on cycle 4 day 1, and on cycle 7 day 1. The CDR3 runs to 15 residues. The V and J ends lost 4 bases and 3 bases, in that order; junction bases with no gene match: 5. Germline V gives CDR1 LNHNV, CDR2 YYDKDF (reference sequence). TCRdb keeps only in-frame clones here, not all; method: immunoSEQ multiplex PCR. The data show tens of thousands of clones, roughly 78% seen once. For this clone: The target antigen is unknown.

Study-level findings and limits: Partly responding patients at 0.1-3.0 mg/kg showed some of the smallest clonal expansion. Among T cells, CD8+ cells averaged more expanded clones than CD4+ cells.

Here the sequenced sample was CD4+ or CD8+ T cells sorted from blood, taken in a trial of the OX40 agonist ivuxolimab. This chain links TRBV15 with TRBJ2-3; 9 bases are shared with TRBD1. This receptor was obtained from an adult with an advanced solid tumor such as melanoma, head and neck, liver or kidney cancer. Written as DNA, the CDR3 is TGTGCCACCAGCATCCGACAGGGGGATACAGATACGCAGTATTTT. As protein: CATSIRQGDTDTQYF.